Shown below are 28 T cell receptor beta chains from a single sample sequenced in a study of T-cell reconstitution after alpha-beta-depleted transplantation in children. Molecular barcoding with unique molecular identifiers was used for the TCRbeta library. TCRdb fed the PCR reads into MiXCR, producing one record per CDR3 protein. Altogether about 500,000 distinct CDR3 sequences are present, approximately 29% being singletons, with the ten largest covering around 2.4%. Sequencing was performed on PBMCs from the stem cell graft donor, taken from the stem cell graft. Receptors were obtained from a human donor who donated a stem cell graft to a child with aplastic anemia.

The CDR3 bases are TGCGCCAGCAGCCCCAGGGGGCGCGGCAATGAGCAGTTCTTC. Amino acids: CASSPRGRGNEQFF. The chain is built from TRBV5-1 and TRBJ2-1; 8 bases are a match to TRBD1. Germline CDR1 and CDR2: SGHRS and YFSETQ. Unmatched junction bases numbered 6, after V lost 4 bases and J lost 6 bases. The CDR3 has 14 residues.

This clonotype was seen a few times. This chain uses TRBV9 with TRBJ1-2; 11 nucleotides align to TRBD1. CDR3 length: 15 amino acids. Germline V gene lookup returns CDR1 SGDLS and CDR2 YYNGEE. V gave up 4 bases and J gave up 6 bases; unmatched junction bases: 8. For the CDR3, the DNA is TGTGCCAGCAGCAGATGGACAGGGGGCGCCAATGGCTACACCTTC. Amino acid sequence: CASSRWTGGANGYTF.

There are a few counts of this clonotype. The chain joins TRBV19 to TRBJ1-1; the D is unclear. Trimming took 2 bases from V and 3 from J, leaving 13 bases between them. Looked up from germline, CDR1 is LNHDA and CDR2 is SQIVND (reference sequence). This CDR3 contains 15 residues. As DNA, the CDR3 is TGTGCCAGTAGTATATTCGGAAGGTCGGACACTGAAGCTTTCTTT. This gives the protein CASSIFGRSDTEAFF.

This clonotype was seen a handful of times. The gene calls are TRBV5-1 and TRBJ2-1; tentatively, D is TRBD2 (5 bases). Trimming removed 0 bases at V and 2 bases at J, with 9 bases between. The CDR3 totals 15 residues. The V gene's germline CDR1 is SGHRS and CDR2 YFSETQ. The CDR3 coding sequence is TGCGCCAGCAGCTTGGTTGGGGAGACCTACAATGAGCAGTTCTTC. It specifies CASSLVGETYNEQFF.

This clonotype was seen more than once but under ten times. CDR3 DNA: TGTGCCAGCAGTCTAGCGGGGGGAGGGCTAAGCAATGAGCAGTTCTTC. Translation: CASSLAGGGLSNEQFF. The V gene is TRBV5-5, the J gene TRBJ2-1; 11 nucleotides agree with TRBD2. This CDR3 is 16 amino acids long. After removal of 5 bases from V and 6 bases from J, the junction contained 10 bases not matched to a gene. CDR1 and CDR2 from the germline V gene are SGHKS and YYEKEE (reference sequence).

A few counts support this clonotype. The chain carries TRBV5-5 and TRBJ1-2; D perhaps matches TRBD1 (5 bases). Trimming removed 0 bases at V and 8 bases at J, with 17 bases between. CDR3 length: 15 amino acids. The germline V gene has CDR1 SGHKS and CDR2 YYEKEE (reference sequence). As DNA, the CDR3 is TGTGCCAGCAGCTTGGGGCAGGGTGAGACCAGGGGCTACACCTTC. Translation gives CASSLGQGETRGYTF. The full variable domain, completed using reference TRBV5-5 and TRBJ1-2, is DAGVTQSPTHLIKTRGQQVTLRCSPISGHKSVSWYQQVLGQGPQFIFQYYEKEERGRGNFPDRFSARQFPNYSSELNVNALLLGDSALYLCASSLGQGETRGYTFGSGTRLTVV.

The chain uses TRBV7-2 and TRBJ1-2; the D is unclear. V lost 4 bases, J lost 8 bases, and 14 bases lay in between. The CDR3 contains 13 residues. CDR1 is SGHTA, CDR2 FQGNSA, per germline. For the CDR3, the DNA is TGTGCCAGCAGCTCCAGGCGTGAGAGCGGCTACACCTTC. It is translated as CASSSRRESGYTF.

This clonotype was seen many times. The chain joins TRBV29-1 to TRBJ2-5, with 9 bases fitting TRBD1. V trimming: 6 bases; J trimming: 4 bases; junction bases outside the gene matches: 3. The CDR3 runs to 12 residues. Per the germline V gene, CDR1 is SQVTM and CDR2 is ANQGSEA. CDR3 sequence (DNA): TGCAGCGTCGACAGGGGGGCAGAGACCCAGTACTTC. This encodes CSVDRGAETQYF.

Written as DNA, the CDR3 is TGCAGTGCTAGAGCGTTGGGGCGCAGGGGCGAGCAGTACTTC. Encoded protein: CSARALGRRGEQYF. The chain carries TRBV20-1 and TRBJ2-7, with TRBD1 as a possible D gene (6 bases). The CDR3 is made up of 14 amino acids. V lost 1 base, J lost 6 bases, and 16 bases lay in between. In germline, CDR1 is DFQATT, CDR2 SNEGSKA (reference sequence).

This chain joins TRBV28 and TRBJ2-5, with D tentatively TRBD1 (5 bases). The CDR3 length is 15 residues. With 5 bases removed from V and 2 bases from J, the gap between germline ends came to 15 bases. Per germline, CDR1 MDHEN and CDR2 SYDVKM. CDR3 DNA: TGTGCCAGCAGTCCGGGCAGGGCCAATCAAGAGACCCAGTACTTC. It translates to CASSPGRANQETQYF.

This clonotype was detected a few times. DNA of the CDR3: TGTGCCAGCAGCTTTATTGGTAGAGACTCTGGGGCCAACGTCCTGACTTTC. As protein: CASSFIGRDSGANVLTF. The V gene is TRBV5-6, the J gene TRBJ2-6; D is ambiguous. Deletions cut 2 bases from V and 0 bases from J, with 12 bases between. Germline CDR1 and CDR2: SGHDT and YYEEEE. The CDR3 is 17 amino acids. The full variable domain, completed using reference TRBV5-6 and TRBJ2-6, is DAGVTQSPTHLIKTRGQQVTLRCSPKSGHDTVSWYQQALGQGPQFIFQYYEEEERQRGNFPDRFSGHQFPNYSSELNVNALLLGDSALYLCASSFIGRDSGANVLTFGAGSRLTVL.

This clonotype came up a few times. The chain employs TRBV6-1 and TRBJ1-4; 8 bases line up with TRBD1. The CDR3 length is 14 residues. The germline V gene has CDR1 MNHNS and CDR2 SASEGT. Germline trimming cut 3 bases from V and 5 bases from J; bases unmatched to any gene: 2. In DNA form, the CDR3 reads TGTGCCAGCAGTGAGAGGACAGGGAATGAAAAACTGTTTTTT. Amino acid sequence: CASSERTGNEKLFF.

The chain uses TRBV5-5 and TRBJ1-2; perhaps TRBD1 as D (5 bases). V was pared by 2 bases and J by 4 bases, with 9 bases between. Germline CDR1 SGHKS, CDR2 YYEKEE (reference sequence). This CDR3 contains 13 residues. CDR3 nucleotides: TGTGCCAGCAGCTTACCCGGGGCCTATGGCTACACCTTC. Translating gives CASSLPGAYGYTF.

The V gene is TRBV11-2, the J gene TRBJ2-3; D is unresolved. In germline, CDR1 is SGHAT, CDR2 FQNNGV. Trimming left V 1 base short and J 1 base short, with 9 bases between. This CDR3 region has 15 residues. CDR3 in DNA: TGTGCCAGCAGCTTAGCCCCGAGGCGCACAGATACGCAGTATTTT. It encodes CASSLAPRRTDTQYF.

This clonotype was detected many times. The chain employs TRBV25-1 and TRBJ2-3; D not resolved. The CDR3 covers 13 residues. The V gene lost 4 bases and the J gene lost 7 bases, with 12 bases spanning the gap. The germline V gene has CDR1 MGHDK and CDR2 SYGVNS. CDR3 sequence: CASSAGSGNTQYF. CDR3 in DNA: TGTGCCAGCAGTGCCGGGTCGGGTAATACGCAGTATTTT.

This clonotype was seen a few times. The chain has TRBV29-1 and TRBJ1-2; D uncertain. The CDR3 is made up of 13 amino acids. V lost 5 bases, J lost 7 bases, and 17 bases lay in between. Germline CDR1 and CDR2: SQVTM and ANQGSEA. The CDR3 DNA follows: TGCAGCGTTCTCAAGCGGACTTCCGCTGGCTACACCTTC. Translating gives CSVLKRTSAGYTF.

The chain combines TRBV19 with TRBJ2-2, with D perhaps matching TRBD1 (5 bases). This CDR3 region has 15 residues. The germline CDR1 and CDR2 sequences are LNHDA and SQIVND (reference sequence). V gave up 3 bases and J gave up 1 base, with 9 bases separating them. CDR3 amino acids: CASSIFTGNTGELFF. In DNA form, the CDR3 reads TGTGCCAGTAGTATTTTTACAGGGAACACCGGGGAGCTGTTTTTT.

There are a few counts of this clonotype. This chain uses TRBV7-6 with TRBJ2-1; 11 bases map to TRBD2. The CDR3 runs to 18 residues. Trimming cost V 3 bases and J 1 base; bases outside gene matches: 8. Germline CDR1 and CDR2: SGHVS and FNYEAQ. CDR3 amino acids: CASSFPTGTSGSYNEQFF. The CDR3 region has the DNA TGTGCCAGCAGCTTCCCAACCGGGACTAGCGGATCCTACAATGAGCAGTTCTTC.

This clonotype occurred a few times. This chain joins TRBV11-2 and TRBJ1-2; perhaps TRBD1 as D (5 bases). CDR1 is SGHAT and CDR2 is FQNNGV in the germline V gene. This CDR3 is built from 18 residues. Trimming removed 1 base at V and 3 bases at J, with 21 bases between. In nucleotides, the CDR3 is TGTGCCAGCAGCTTAGGGATGACAGCCTGGGGGTTTCACTATGGCTACACCTTC. This gives the protein CASSLGMTAWGFHYGYTF.

This rearrangement joins TRBV12-3 or TRBV12-4 to TRBJ1-1, with D tentatively TRBD1 (6 bases). The CDR3 covers 18 residues. V was shortened by 8 bases and J by 2 bases, with 27 bases between the two germline ends. In DNA form, the CDR3 reads TGTGCCAGCCCCGAAGGTCAGGCAGGGGATGGGGTAAACACTGAAGCTTTCTTT. Translating it yields CASPEGQAGDGVNTEAFF.

The chain couples TRBV14 to TRBJ1-1; TRBD1 is a possible D gene (5 bases). Germline lookup yields CDR1 SGHDN and CDR2 FVKESK. This CDR3 has 16 residues. V was cut by 4 bases and J by 0 bases, with 15 bases left in between. The CDR3 sequence: CASSPLGGVLNTEAFF. The CDR3 bases are TGTGCCAGCAGCCCCTTGGGGGGTGTCCTGAACACTGAAGCTTTCTTT.

This clonotype was observed a few times. V gene TRBV9 combines with J gene TRBJ2-3, with a possible D match to TRBD2 (5 bases). The CDR3 is 14 residues long. Germline CDR1 is SGDLS and CDR2 is YYNGEE. V was trimmed by 3 bases and J by 1 base, leaving 9 bases between them. In nucleotides, the CDR3 is TGTGCCAGCAGCGCTATCGGGGGCACAGATACGCAGTATTTT. Translation: CASSAIGGTDTQYF.

This clonotype was observed a handful of times. The chain links TRBV18 to TRBJ1-1; the D is unclear. V was pared by 3 bases and J by 3 bases, with 11 bases between. Germline V CDR1 and CDR2: KGHSH, LQKENI. There are 14 residues in the CDR3. The DNA of the CDR3 is TGTGCCAGCTCACCTCTACGTGTAGACACTGAAGCTTTCTTT. Amino acids: CASSPLRVDTEAFF.

This chain links TRBV4-2 with TRBJ2-7, with 9 bases identical to TRBD1. With 4 bases clipped from V and 4 bases from J, the junction kept 5 bases outside the gene matches. CDR1 and CDR2 (germline): LGHNA, YNFKEQ. CDR3 length: 14 amino acids. The CDR3 nucleotides are TGTGCCAGCAGCCGGGGACAGGGCCTGTACGAGCAGTACTTC. It codes for CASSRGQGLYEQYF.

The chain employs TRBV28 and TRBJ2-7; 9 nucleotides align to TRBD1. Germline assignment: CDR1 MDHEN and CDR2 SYDVKM. The CDR3 extends over 13 amino acids. The ends lost 6 bases at V and 6 bases at J; junction bases unmatched: 6. CDR3 sequence reads: CASRGDRVSEQYF. DNA of the CDR3: TGTGCCAGCAGGGGGGACAGGGTTAGCGAGCAGTACTTC. Full variable domain (outside the CDR3, taken from reference TRBV28 and TRBJ2-7): DVKVTQSSRYLVKRTGEKVFLECVQDMDHENMFWYRQDPGLGLRLIYFSYDVKMKEKGDIPEGYSVSREKKERFSLILESASTNQTSMYLCASRGDRVSEQYFGPGTRLTVT.

The rearrangement joins TRBV29-1 to TRBJ2-7; the D is unclear. Trimming took off 1 base at V and 3 bases at J, with 10 bases between the two ends. The length of the CDR3 is 13 residues. CDR1 and CDR2 from the germline V gene are SQVTM and ANQGSEA. CDR3 residues: CSVEVVENYEQYF. CDR3 DNA: TGCAGCGTTGAAGTCGTGGAGAACTACGAGCAGTACTTC.

This clonotype was seen only a few times. This sequence joins TRBV9 and TRBJ1-1; no firm D call. Deletions cut 4 bases from V and 1 base from J, with 14 bases between. Germline V gene lookup returns CDR1 SGDLS and CDR2 YYNGEE. The CDR3 is 15 residues long. The CDR3 region has the DNA TGTGCCAGCAGCCCGGCGATGGCACCGAACACTGAAGCTTTCTTT. Its protein product is CASSPAMAPNTEAFF.

The sample holds a few counts of this clonotype. This chain joins TRBV20-1 and TRBJ1-6; 9 bases line up with TRBD1. The CDR3 covers 14 residues. The V and J ends lost 6 bases and 7 bases, in that order; junction bases with no gene match: 7. CDR1 and CDR2 (germline): DFQATT, SNEGSKA (reference sequence). The CDR3 nucleotides are TGCAGTGCGAGTAGGGGACAGGGCAATTCACCCCTCCACTTT. Its protein product is CSASRGQGNSPLHF.